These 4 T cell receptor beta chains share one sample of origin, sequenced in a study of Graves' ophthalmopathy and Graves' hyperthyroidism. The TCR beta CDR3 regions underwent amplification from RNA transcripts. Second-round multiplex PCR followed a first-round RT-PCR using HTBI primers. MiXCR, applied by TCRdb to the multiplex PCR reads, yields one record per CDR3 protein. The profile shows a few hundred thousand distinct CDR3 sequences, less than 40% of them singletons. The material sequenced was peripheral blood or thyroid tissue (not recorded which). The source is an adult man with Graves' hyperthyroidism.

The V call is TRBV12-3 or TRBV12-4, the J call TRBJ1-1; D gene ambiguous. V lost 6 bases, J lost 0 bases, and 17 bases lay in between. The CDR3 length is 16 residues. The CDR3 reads CASRLSPGQLNTEAFF. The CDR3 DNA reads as TGTGCCAGCAGACTATCGCCCGGGCAGCTGAACACTGAAGCTTTCTTT.

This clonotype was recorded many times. The DNA for the CDR3 is TGCAGCGTTGAGGAGGGTCATGGGGCCAACGTCCTGACTTTC. Protein sequence: CSVEEGHGANVLTF. The J gene is TRBJ2-6, the V gene TRBV29-1; perhaps TRBD2 as D (6 bases). Trimming removed 3 bases from V and 3 bases from J, with 9 bases in between. Germline CDR1 reads SQVTM; CDR2 reads ANQGSEA. The CDR3 totals 14 residues. The full variable domain, with the rest looked up from reference TRBV29-1 and TRBJ2-6, is SAVISQKPSRDICQRGTSLTIQCQVDSQVTMMFWYRQQPGQSLTLIATANQGSEATYESGFVIDKFPISRPNLTFSTLTVSNMSPEDSSIYLCSVEEGHGANVLTFGAGSRLTVL.

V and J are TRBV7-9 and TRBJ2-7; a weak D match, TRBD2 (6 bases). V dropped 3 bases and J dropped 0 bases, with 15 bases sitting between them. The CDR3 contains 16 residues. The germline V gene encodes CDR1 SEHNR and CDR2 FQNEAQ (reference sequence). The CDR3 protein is CASSLARGLRSYEQYF. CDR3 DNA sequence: TGTGCCAGCAGCTTGGCCCGGGGACTTCGCTCCTACGAGCAGTACTTC.

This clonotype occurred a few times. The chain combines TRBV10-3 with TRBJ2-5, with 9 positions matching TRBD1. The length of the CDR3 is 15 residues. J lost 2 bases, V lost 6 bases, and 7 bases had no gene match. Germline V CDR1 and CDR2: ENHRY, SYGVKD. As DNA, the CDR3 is TGTGCCATCAGCGCCGGGACAGGGATACAAGAGACCCAGTACTTC. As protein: CAISAGTGIQETQYF.